The 19 T cell receptor beta chains reported below all come from one sample, sequenced in a study of blood T cell repertoires in COVID-19. Clones were read by immunoSEQ multiplex PCR, and TCRdb kept only the in-frame ones, dropping some. The data hold roughly 30,000 clones, with less than 90% observed a single time. The sequenced sample consisted of peripheral blood. The receptors derive from a man aged 80 or over with active COVID-19.

This chain joins TRBV20-1 and TRBJ2-1; 10 bases fit TRBD1. The CDR3 length is 15 residues. The germline V gene encodes CDR1 DFQATT and CDR2 SNEGSKA (reference sequence). V dropped 3 bases and J dropped 6; count of bases not matched to a gene: 8. CDR3 amino acids: CSASGGDRGVNEQFF. CDR3 DNA sequence: TGCAGTGCTAGTGGGGGGGACAGGGGTGTCAATGAGCAGTTCTTC.

V and J are TRBV6-5 and TRBJ2-7; D is uncertain. The CDR3 runs 15 residues. Germline assignment: CDR1 MNHEY and CDR2 SVGAGI. Trimming shortened V by 0 bases and J by 2 bases, and 11 bases separated the two germline ends. The CDR3 loop is CASSYSLIGPYEQYF. The DNA of the CDR3 is TGTGCCAGCAGTTACTCGTTGATTGGCCCCTACGAGCAGTACTTC.

V is TRBV10-3 and J is TRBJ2-3; D might be TRBD2 (6 bases). V was cut by 11 bases and J by 0 bases, with 9 bases left in between. Per the germline V gene, CDR1 is ENHRY and CDR2 is SYGVKD. The CDR3 loop spans 12 amino acids. CDR3 in amino acids: CAFGTSTDTQYF. The CDR3 DNA reads as TGTGCCTTCGGGACTAGCACAGATACGCAGTATTTT.

This chain links TRBV6-5 with TRBJ2-1, with 8 bases matching TRBD1. Germline V gene lookup returns CDR1 MNHEY and CDR2 SVGAGI. CDR3 length: 15 residues. With V trimmed by 6 bases and J by 8 bases, 12 bases remained unmatched. CDR3 nucleotides: TGTGCCAGCAGGGTCCGGCAGGGGGCTACCTATGAGCAGTTCTTC. Its protein is CASRVRQGATYEQFF.

The chain links TRBV19 to TRBJ1-2, with D maybe TRBD1 (6 bases). Germline CDR1 and CDR2: LNHDA and SQIVND (reference sequence). With 5 bases removed from V and 4 bases from J, the gap between germline ends came to 8 bases. This CDR3 is built from 12 residues. CDR3 loop: CASSPRGYGYTF. Here the CDR3 DNA reads TGTGCCAGTAGTCCCAGGGGCTATGGCTACACCTTC.

V is TRBV18 and J is TRBJ1-1; D might be TRBD1 (5 bases). The V end lost 6 bases, the J end lost 0 bases, and 8 bases lay between the germline ends. The germline CDR1 and CDR2 sequences are KGHSH and LQKENI. This CDR3 contains 13 residues. The CDR3 DNA reads as TGTGCCAGCTCCGACAGCATGAACACTGAAGCTTTCTTT. Translated: CASSDSMNTEAFF.

Comments on this clone: Its ends do not fully match the called genes, so a read error is possible. J is TRBJ1-6 and V is TRBV4-1; D not certain. This CDR3 is 16 amino acids long. CDR1 is MGHRA and CDR2 is YSYEKL in the germline V gene. The CDR3 protein is CASSKDPTGYNSPLHF. As DNA, the CDR3 is TGCGCCAGCAGCAAAGACCCGACTGGCTATAATTCACCCCTCCACTTT.

This clone was recorded once. The CDR3 is CASSLAGGVGYTF. CDR3 DNA: TGTGCCAGCAGCTTGGCAGGGGGCGTTGGCTACACCTTC. The chain joins TRBV5-5 to TRBJ1-2; TRBD1 matches 8 bases. The CDR3 extends over 13 amino acids. With 0 bases clipped from V and 7 bases from J, the junction kept 2 bases outside the gene matches. CDR1 is SGHKS and CDR2 is YYEKEE in the germline V gene (reference sequence).

The chain couples TRBV11-2 to TRBJ2-1, with TRBD2 matching over 10 bases. The CDR3 extends over 15 amino acids. V lost 5 bases and J lost 4; bases outside the gene matches: 5. CDR1 is SGHAT and CDR2 is FQNNGV in the germline V gene. This CDR3 is CASSPTSGVYNEQFF. CDR3 nucleotide sequence: TGTGCCAGCAGCCCTACTAGCGGGGTATACAATGAGCAGTTCTTC.

The chain has TRBV6-1 and TRBJ2-5; 8 positions match TRBD2. The junction had 6 bases not matched to a gene; V was cut back by 1 base and J by 2 bases. The CDR3 is made up of 16 amino acids. Germline V gene lookup returns CDR1 MNHNS and CDR2 SASEGT. The CDR3 loop is CASSEGLAGPQETQYF. In nucleotides, the CDR3 is TGTGCCAGCAGTGAAGGGTTAGCGGGGCCTCAAGAGACCCAGTACTTC.

This chain uses TRBV5-4 with TRBJ2-3; D ambiguous. V lost 4 bases to trimming and J lost 0 bases, with 12 bases between them. The CDR3 extends over 15 amino acids. The germline V gene has CDR1 SGHNT and CDR2 YYREEE (reference sequence). CDR3 protein: CASSVSVVSTDTQYF. The DNA for the CDR3 is TGTGCCAGCAGCGTGAGTGTCGTAAGCACAGATACGCAGTATTTT.

The chain is built from TRBV10-2 and TRBJ1-5; 11 bases match TRBD1. The CDR3 has 16 residues. Trimming took 5 bases from V and 7 from J; bases not matched to a gene: 10. CDR1 is WSHSY and CDR2 is SAAADI in the germline V gene. CDR3: CASSLTGTGGLQPQHF. The CDR3 bases are TGCGCCAGCAGTCTTACCGGGACAGGGGGATTGCAGCCCCAGCATTTT.

The chain uses TRBV27 and TRBJ1-1; D is ambiguous. The germline V gene encodes CDR1 MNHEY and CDR2 SMNVEV (reference sequence). Trimming cost V 7 bases and J 6 bases, with 9 bases left between them. The CDR3 loop spans 11 amino acids. As DNA, the CDR3 is TGTGCCAGCATTGGCGGATCTGAAGCTTTCTTT. Encoded protein: CASIGGSEAFF.

The chain employs TRBV3-1 (or the pseudogene TRBV3-2) and TRBJ1-1; tentative D call: TRBD1 (5 bases). V lost 0 bases and J 6 bases, leaving 11 bases between the germline ends. Looked up from germline, CDR1 is LGHDT and CDR2 is YNNKEL (reference sequence). This CDR3 contains 14 residues. The CDR3 nucleotides read TGTGCCAGCAGCCAAGAGGGGGGTAACCCTGAAGCTTTCTTT. Translated: CASSQEGGNPEAFF.

The gene calls are TRBV7-9 and TRBJ1-2; no reliable D call. V was clipped by 5 bases and J by 8 bases, with 9 bases between them. Germline CDR1 is SEHNR and CDR2 is FQNEAQ (reference sequence). The length of the CDR3 is 11 residues. This chain's CDR3 is CASSLAVGYTF. As DNA, the CDR3 is TGTGCCAGCAGCCTCGCGGTCGGCTACACCTTC.

This clone was counted a few times. V gene TRBV29-1 combines with J gene TRBJ1-5; a weak D match, TRBD1 (6 bases). CDR3 length: 13 amino acids. V was pared by 6 bases and J by 0 bases, with 9 bases between. Germline V CDR1 and CDR2: SQVTM, ANQGSEA. This chain's CDR3 is CSVGQYSNQPQHF. The CDR3 DNA follows: TGCAGCGTAGGACAGTATAGCAATCAGCCCCAGCATTTT.

This clone was found a few times. The chain links TRBV7-8 to TRBJ1-6; no clear D. Trimming removed 9 bases at V and 7 bases at J, with 13 bases between. Germline CDR1 is SGHVS and CDR2 is FQNEAQ. This CDR3 is 13 amino acids long. The CDR3 nucleotides are TGTGCCAGTACCATGCAGTGGAATTCACCCCTCCACTTT. Translating gives CASTMQWNSPLHF.

The chain combines TRBV19 with TRBJ2-1; 11 bases map to TRBD1. J gave up 8 bases and V 2 bases, and 8 bases lay outside the gene matches. The V gene's germline CDR1 is LNHDA and CDR2 SQIVND (reference sequence). The CDR3 loop spans 16 amino acids. In DNA form, the CDR3 reads TGTGCCAGTAGTATACTGGGACAGGGGGGTTCTGATGAGCAGTTCTTC. The encoded protein is CASSILGQGGSDEQFF.

This rearrangement joins TRBV6-5 to TRBJ1-2; 7 positions agree with TRBD1. V dropped 7 bases and J dropped 4; count of bases not matched to a gene: 9. Germline V gene lookup returns CDR1 MNHEY and CDR2 SVGAGI. The CDR3 is 14 residues long. The CDR3 region is CASTKTGSFYGYTF. The DNA for the CDR3 is TGTGCCAGCACCAAGACAGGGTCTTTCTATGGCTACACCTTC.